Each of the 24 T cell receptor beta chains below was sequenced from the same sample in a study of T cell clones after liver transplantation. The repertoire was sequenced with immunoSEQ multiplex PCR; TCRdb's copy has only in-frame clones and lacks some. The sample shows more than 95,000 clones, about 81% of them seen only once. The material was CD4+ T cells from blood, obtained around 48 months after liver transplant. The receptors here all came from a human patient who received a liver transplant. The graft donor may account for some of the T cells.

With respect to this clone: The sample contains more than one DNA sequence encoding this CDR3. The chain has TRBV30 and TRBJ1-5, with a possible D match to TRBD1 (5 bases). The germline V gene has CDR1 GTSNPN and CDR2 SVGIG (reference sequence). The CDR3 loop spans 13 amino acids. Deletions cut 3 bases from V and 3 bases from J, with 9 bases between. CDR3 nucleotides: TGTGCCTGGAGCGGGGGGGACAATCAGCCCCAGCATTTT. Its protein product is CAWSGGDNQPQHF.

The CDR3 loop reads CAIRPSGGSTDTQYF. DNA of the CDR3: TGTGCCATCCGACCTAGCGGGGGATCCACAGATACGCAGTATTTT. V and J are TRBV10-3 and TRBJ2-3; 10 bases are a match to TRBD2. The CDR3 has 15 residues. V dropped 8 bases and J dropped 2; count of bases not matched to a gene: 7. Germline lookup yields CDR1 ENHRY and CDR2 SYGVKD.

The chain has TRBV7-9 and TRBJ2-7; 14 bases are a match to TRBD2. There are 16 residues in the CDR3. The ends lost 5 bases at V and 3 bases at J; junction bases unmatched: 6. The germline gives CDR1 SEHNR, CDR2 FQNEAQ (reference sequence). In DNA, the CDR3 is TGTGCCAGCAGCCAAGGGGGGACTAGCGGGGGCTACGAGCAGTACTTC. It codes for CASSQGGTSGGYEQYF.

V and J are TRBV14 and TRBJ1-4, with D maybe TRBD1 (6 bases). V was clipped by 0 bases and J by 7 bases, with 12 bases between them. The CDR3 covers 15 residues. CDR1 is SGHDN and CDR2 is FVKESK in the germline V gene. The CDR3 DNA reads as TGTGCCAGCAGCCAAGATGTGGGGGCAGGTGAAAAACTGTTTTTT. Translated: CASSQDVGAGEKLFF.

This clone was seen once. The same CDR3 also results from other DNA sequences found in this sample. The V gene is TRBV14, the J gene TRBJ2-2; TRBD2 might be the D (5 bases). Trimming took off 3 bases at V and 1 base at J, with 6 bases between the two ends. CDR3 size: 14 residues. Germline CDR1 and CDR2: SGHDN and FVKESK. The DNA of the CDR3 is TGTGCCAGCAGCCAGGACTGGAACACCGGGGAGCTGTTTTTT. It is translated as CASSQDWNTGELFF.

V usage is TRBV14 and J usage is TRBJ2-1; D may be TRBD1 or TRBD2 (5 bases each). Germline V CDR1 and CDR2: SGHDN, FVKESK. The CDR3 is 18 residues long. V lost 1 base to trimming and J lost 0 bases, with 16 bases between them. CDR3 DNA sequence: TGTGCCAGCAGCCAAGCAACAGCCCGGGGCTACTCCTACAATGAGCAGTTCTTC. Its translation is CASSQATARGYSYNEQFF.

The V gene is TRBV20-1, the J gene TRBJ1-2; no reliable D call. The germline V gene encodes CDR1 DFQATT and CDR2 SNEGSKA (reference sequence). Trimming shortened V by 4 bases and J by 6 bases, and 9 bases separated the two germline ends. The CDR3 spans 11 residues. The CDR3 loop is CSAINQDGYTF. Written as DNA, the CDR3 is TGCAGTGCTATCAACCAGGATGGCTACACCTTC.

V usage is TRBV2 and J usage is TRBJ2-3; the D gene is possibly TRBD1 (6 bases). The CDR3 covers 16 residues. Trimming took 5 bases from V and 2 from J, leaving 17 bases between them. The germline V gene has CDR1 SNHLY and CDR2 FYNNEI. The CDR3 nucleotides read TGTGCCAGCAGTACACACGGCGGACAGACCACAGATACGCAGTATTTT. Its translation is CASSTHGGQTTDTQYF.

This sequence joins TRBV10-3 and TRBJ1-3; D is ambiguous. Germline values: CDR1 ENHRY, CDR2 SYGVKD. The CDR3 totals 14 residues. Trimming removed 11 bases from V and 5 bases from J, with 19 bases in between. The chain's CDR3 is CASSPDSTRNTIYF. The CDR3 DNA reads as TGTGCCTCGTCGCCTGACTCAACTAGAAACACCATATATTTT.

This clone has just one count. V and J are TRBV28 and TRBJ1-5, with 7 bases aligning to TRBD1. CDR3 length: 15 residues. V gave up 6 bases and J gave up 3 bases; unmatched junction bases: 8. The germline V gene has CDR1 MDHEN and CDR2 SYDVKM. CDR3 sequence: CASRYPGGNNQPQHF. The CDR3 DNA is TGTGCCAGCAGGTACCCAGGGGGAAACAATCAGCCCCAGCATTTT.

V and J are TRBV7-3 and TRBJ2-5; D may match TRBD1 or TRBD2 (6 bases each). The CDR3 is 15 residues long. Germline assignment: CDR1 SGHTA and CDR2 FQGTGA. Trimming took off 5 bases at V and 0 bases at J, with 13 bases between the two ends. The CDR3 is CASSPSGANQETQYF. Written as DNA, the CDR3 is TGTGCCAGCAGCCCATCGGGGGCAAACCAAGAGACCCAGTACTTC.

The CDR3 loop reads CASSWWESYGYTF. The DNA for the CDR3 is TGTGCCAGCAGCTGGTGGGAGAGCTATGGCTACACCTTC. This chain links TRBV14 with TRBJ1-2; D is undetermined. Trimming left V 5 bases short and J 4 bases short, with 11 bases between. Germline V gene lookup returns CDR1 SGHDN and CDR2 FVKESK. This CDR3 contains 13 residues.

V is TRBV19 and J is TRBJ2-5; D ambiguous. Germline V CDR1 and CDR2: LNHDA, SQIVND (reference sequence). The CDR3 spans 15 residues. V lost 8 bases and J lost 1, with 17 bases in between. The DNA of the CDR3 is TGTGCCAGTTCCCGACGGAGTCAGTCCCAAGAGACCCAGTACTTC. Translation gives CASSRRSQSQETQYF. Combining the CDR3 with reference TRBV19 and TRBJ2-5 gives the whole variable domain DGGITQSPKYLFRKEGQNVTLSCEQNLNHDAMYWYRQDPGQGLRLIYYSQIVNDFQKGDIAEGYSVSREKKESFPLTVTSAQKNPTAFYLCASSRRSQSQETQYFGPGTRLLVL.

The chain combines TRBV5-8 with TRBJ1-2; 7 nucleotides agree with TRBD1. Germline CDR1 and CDR2: SGHTS and YDEGEE. Trimming took 3 bases from V and 4 from J; bases not matched to a gene: 12. The CDR3 contains 16 residues. This CDR3 reads CASSSTDRTPFYGYTF. The DNA of the CDR3 is TGTGCCAGCAGCTCGACGGACAGGACTCCGTTCTATGGCTACACCTTC.

The chain uses TRBV18 and TRBJ2-7, with D possibly matching TRBD1 (5 bases). This CDR3 is 12 amino acids long. Trimming left V 5 bases short and J 2 bases short, with 7 bases between. The germline CDR1 and CDR2 sequences are KGHSH and LQKENI. CDR3 loop: CASSTDTYEQYF. The CDR3 DNA reads TGTGCCAGCTCAACGGACACCTACGAGCAGTACTTC.

The gene calls are TRBV27 and TRBJ1-1; TRBD1 matches at 8 bases. The CDR3 is made up of 16 amino acids. Germline values: CDR1 MNHEY, CDR2 SMNVEV (reference sequence). With V trimmed by 4 bases and J by 0 bases, 7 bases remained unmatched. The CDR3 nucleotides read TGTGCCAGCAGTTCCCCCAGGGGGCCTATGAACACTGAAGCTTTCTTT. This translates into CASSSPRGPMNTEAFF.

This clone was detected once. V gene TRBV2 combines with J gene TRBJ1-1, with 10 bases that match TRBD1. Germline assignment: CDR1 SNHLY and CDR2 FYNNEI. The J segment lost 7 bases and the V segment lost 6 bases, leaving 11 bases of the junction unmatched. CDR3 length: 15 residues. CDR3 coding DNA: TGTGCCAGCAGCTTGGGCGGGACAGGGGTACGTGAAGCTTTCTTT. This gives the protein CASSLGGTGVREAFF.

This chain uses TRBV27 with TRBJ2-3, with 14 positions matching TRBD2. The CDR3 loop spans 17 amino acids. Germline V lookup: CDR1 MNHEY, CDR2 SMNVEV (reference sequence). With V trimmed by 4 bases and J by 4 bases, 7 bases remained unmatched. The CDR3 nucleotides read TGTGCCAGCAGTTCCCGCCGACTAGCGGGGGGGGCAGATACGCAGTATTTT. Its translation is CASSSRRLAGGADTQYF.

CDR3 sequence reads: CASSLDRLGNHEQYF. The DNA for the CDR3 is TGTGCCAGCAGCTTAGATCGGCTGGGTAACCACGAGCAGTACTTC. V is TRBV11-2 and J is TRBJ2-7; D uncertain. V was shortened by 0 bases and J by 5 bases, with 14 bases between the two germline ends. This CDR3 is 15 amino acids long. Per germline, CDR1 SGHAT and CDR2 FQNNGV.

V usage is TRBV4-1 and J usage is TRBJ1-1, with D unresolved. CDR1 is MGHRA, CDR2 YSYEKL, per germline. Trimming took off 1 base at V and 7 bases at J, with 10 bases between the two ends. This CDR3 has 13 residues. The CDR3 nucleotides read TGCGCCAGCAGCCAAGGCCTTAGCGGTGAAGCTTTCTTT. Its protein product is CASSQGLSGEAFF.

This clone appeared a few times. This sequence joins TRBV27 and TRBJ1-3; possible D gene TRBD1, 5 bases. Germline values: CDR1 MNHEY, CDR2 SMNVEV (reference sequence). The CDR3 covers 15 residues. V shed 6 bases and J shed 0 bases, with 12 bases lying between them. CDR3 bases: TGTGCCAGCAGCTTAACAGGTGACTCTGGAAACACCATATATTTT. This encodes CASSLTGDSGNTIYF.

The CDR3 is CASTPGNTYNEQFF. CDR3 nucleotide sequence: TGTGCCAGCACCCCCGGCAATACCTACAATGAGCAGTTCTTC. The chain recombines TRBV7-9 with TRBJ2-1; D remains ambiguous. Germline-derived CDR1 and CDR2 are SEHNR and FQNEAQ (reference sequence). The CDR3 is made up of 14 amino acids. Trimming took off 7 bases at V and 2 bases at J, with 12 bases between the two ends.

This chain uses TRBV7-8 with TRBJ2-2; D perhaps matches TRBD2 (5 bases). The CDR3 sequence is 16 residues long. Trimming removed 7 bases from V and 2 bases from J, with 17 bases in between. Germline V gene data show CDR1 as SGHVS and CDR2 as FQNEAQ. CDR3 nucleotide sequence: TGTGCCAGCACCCAAATCAGCGGATATAACACCGGGGAGCTGTTTTTT. Protein sequence: CASTQISGYNTGELFF.

This clone has only a few counts. The chain combines TRBV18 with TRBJ1-3, with a tentative D call TRBD1 (6 bases). Germline-derived CDR1 and CDR2 are KGHSH and LQKENI. V was trimmed by 4 bases and J by 4 bases, leaving 17 bases between them. The CDR3 covers 16 residues. CDR3 in amino acids: CASSQEQGSSGNTIYF. CDR3 sequence (DNA): TGTGCCAGCTCACAAGAACAGGGTTCGAGCGGAAACACCATATATTTT.